Below, 15 T cell receptor beta chains from the same sample are listed, as sequenced in a study of shared clonotypes between healthy human individuals. Here immunoSEQ multiplex PCR was the method, and the copy in TCRdb shows in-frame clones only, minus some. The data hold around 1.4 million clones, with around 98.5% observed a single time. Sequencing was done on a sample of naive CD4+ T cells sorted from blood. Documented subset: CD45RA+ positively selected. The receptor source for this set is a man aged 25 to 45 in good health.

V and J are TRBV28 and TRBJ1-3; tentative D call: TRBD1 (5 bases). Germline-derived CDR1 and CDR2 are MDHEN and SYDVKM. CDR3 size: 15 residues. V was clipped by 7 bases and J by 4 bases, with 17 bases between them. The CDR3 nucleotides are TGTGCCAGCACGTCTCGAGGGGCGGAAGGAAACACCATATATTTT. Amino acids: CASTSRGAEGNTIYF.

The V gene is TRBV30, the J gene TRBJ1-3; D not certain. Trimming removed 1 base from V and 0 bases from J, with 7 bases in between. The CDR3 is 14 residues long. From germline, CDR1 is GTSNPN and CDR2 SVGIG (reference sequence). The CDR3 nucleotides read TGTGCCTGGAGTGGCGGGCACTCTGGAAACACCATATATTTT. Translation gives CAWSGGHSGNTIYF. The whole variable domain, remainder taken from reference TRBV30 and TRBJ1-3, is SQTIHQWPATLVQPVGSPLSLECTVEGTSNPNLYWYRQAAGRGLQLLFYSVGIGQISSEVPQNLSASRPQDRQFILSSKKLLLSDSGFYLCAWSGGHSGNTIYFGEGSWLTVV.

The chain recombines TRBV10-1 with TRBJ2-7; D is unresolved. The CDR3 loop spans 12 amino acids. Trimming removed 0 bases at V and 7 bases at J, with 7 bases between. The germline CDR1 and CDR2 sequences are WNHNN and SYGVQD (reference sequence). CDR3: CASSESTREQYF. CDR3 coding DNA: TGCGCCAGCAGTGAGTCGACGAGAGAGCAGTACTTC.

This chain links TRBV27 with TRBJ2-1; 7 bases map to TRBD2. This CDR3 contains 16 residues. Germline V gene data show CDR1 as MNHEY and CDR2 as SMNVEV (reference sequence). Germline trimming cut 3 bases from V and 1 base from J; bases unmatched to any gene: 6. The CDR3 sequence: CASSFRGRASYNEQFF. The CDR3 DNA reads TGTGCCAGCAGTTTTCGGGGGAGGGCTTCCTACAATGAGCAGTTCTTC.

The genes are TRBV7-2 and TRBJ2-7, with a weak D call TRBD2 (7 bases). The CDR3 is made up of 13 amino acids. V was shortened by 5 bases and J by 6 bases, with 14 bases between the two germline ends. The V gene's germline CDR1 is SGHTA and CDR2 FQGNSA. The CDR3 DNA follows: TGTGCCAGCAGCCTCATAAGGGGGGGCGAGCAGTACTTC. As protein: CASSLIRGGEQYF.

In its sample, this clone was seen once. This sequence joins TRBV29-1 and TRBJ1-5; a possible D gene is TRBD1 (6 bases). The ends were cut back, 7 bases at V and 0 bases at J, with 10 bases in the middle. The CDR3 length is 13 residues. Germline V gives CDR1 SQVTM, CDR2 ANQGSEA. The CDR3 protein is CSARQDSNQPQHF. The DNA of the CDR3 is TGCAGCGCTAGACAGGATAGCAATCAGCCCCAGCATTTT.

The genes are TRBV7-9 and TRBJ2-7; D might be TRBD1 (6 bases). V shed 5 bases and J shed 0 bases, with 11 bases lying between them. Germline loops: CDR1 SEHNR, CDR2 FQNEAQ (reference sequence). CDR3 length: 14 residues. This chain's CDR3 is CASSREQGSYEQYF. The CDR3 DNA follows: TGTGCCAGCAGCCGAGAACAGGGCTCCTACGAGCAGTACTTC.

This sequence joins TRBV18 and TRBJ1-1, with 7 bases lining up with TRBD1. Germline V CDR1 and CDR2: KGHSH, LQKENI. The trim removed 4 bases at V and 0 bases at J, leaving 5 bases unmatched. The CDR3 consists of 15 residues. This CDR3 reads CASSLRTGMNTEAFF. The CDR3 DNA is TGTGCCAGCTCACTACGGACAGGAATGAACACTGAAGCTTTCTTT.

The chain employs TRBV7-2 and TRBJ2-1; no definite D call. Germline CDR1 reads SGHTA; CDR2 reads FQGNSA. The ends were cut back, 2 bases at V and 9 bases at J, with 17 bases in the middle. This CDR3 region has 15 residues. The CDR3 region has the DNA TGTGCCAGCAGCTTACGCCCTCTGATACAAGTTGAGCAGTTCTTC. Translation: CASSLRPLIQVEQFF.

J is TRBJ1-5 and V is TRBV5-8, with no clear D. There are 20 residues in the CDR3. Germline V gene data show CDR1 as SGHTS and CDR2 as YDEGEE. Trimming removed 5 bases from V and 0 bases from J, with 27 bases in between. The CDR3 sequence: CASSHTDRAPDAFSNQPQHF. The CDR3 region has the DNA TGTGCCAGCAGTCATACGGATCGGGCACCAGATGCCTTTAGCAATCAGCCCCAGCATTTT.

A remark on this clone: This same CDR3 is encoded by further DNA sequences in the sample. The chain links TRBV4-3 to TRBJ1-2; 8 bases fit TRBD1. V was clipped by 1 base and J by 4 bases; unmatched bases: 2. Germline V gene sequence: CDR1 LGHNA, CDR2 YSLEER. The CDR3 totals 14 residues. The CDR3 region has the DNA TGCGCCAGCAGCCAAGCCGGACAGGGCTATGGCTACACCTTC. Its protein product is CASSQAGQGYGYTF.

Regarding this clone: The sample holds other DNA sequences that translate to the same CDR3. The chain recombines TRBV9 with TRBJ2-7; 7 positions agree with TRBD1. V shed 4 bases and J 0 bases; nucleotides not matched to a gene: 7. The V gene's germline CDR1 is SGDLS and CDR2 YYNGEE. This CDR3 is 15 amino acids long. CDR3 in amino acids: CASSPRQGSSYEQYF. The CDR3 DNA follows: TGTGCCAGCAGCCCCAGACAGGGTAGCTCCTACGAGCAGTACTTC.

V gene TRBV12-5 combines with J gene TRBJ2-7; possibly TRBD2 for D (7 bases). CDR3 length equals 17 residues. The germline V gene encodes CDR1 LGHNT and CDR2 FRNRAP. With 6 bases removed from V and 0 bases from J, the gap between germline ends came to 21 bases. CDR3 coding DNA: TGTGCTAGTGGGAGGGACACCGTCAGCGGGAACTCCTACGAGCAGTACTTC. Its protein is CASGRDTVSGNSYEQYF.

The DNA of the CDR3 is TGTGCCAGCAGCGGACAGGAGAGGCGCAATGAGCAGTTCTTC. Amino acid sequence: CASSGQERRNEQFF. The chain combines TRBV11-3 with TRBJ2-1, with 7 bases lining up with TRBD1. Losses at the gene ends were 5 bases for V and 6 bases for J; bases not matched to a gene: 7. This CDR3 has 14 amino acids. Germline V gene data show CDR1 as SGHNT and CDR2 as YENEEA. The whole variable domain, remainder taken from reference TRBV11-3 and TRBJ2-1, is EAGVVQSPRYKIIEKKQPVAFWCNPISGHNTLYWYLQNLGQGPELLIRYENEEAVDDSQLPKDRFSAERLKGVDSTLKIQPAELGDSAVYLCASSGQERRNEQFFGPGTRLTVL.

The rearrangement joins TRBV28 to TRBJ2-7; 8 bases align to TRBD2. Unmatched junction bases numbered 13, after V lost 6 bases and J lost 6 bases. The CDR3 contains 15 residues. Germline V gene data show CDR1 as MDHEN and CDR2 as SYDVKM. In nucleotides, the CDR3 is TGTGCCAGCAGGCTTTTTGGGGGCGGGAGGAGCGAGCAGTACTTC. Translating gives CASRLFGGGRSEQYF.